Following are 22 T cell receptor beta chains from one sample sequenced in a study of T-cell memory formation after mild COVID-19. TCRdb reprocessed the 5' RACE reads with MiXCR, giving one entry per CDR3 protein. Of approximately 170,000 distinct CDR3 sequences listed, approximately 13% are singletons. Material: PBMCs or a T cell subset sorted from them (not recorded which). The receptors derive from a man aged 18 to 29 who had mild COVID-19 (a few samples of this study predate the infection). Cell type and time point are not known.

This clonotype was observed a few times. This CDR3 reads CASSLENYEQYF. DNA for the CDR3: TGCGCCAGCAGCTTGGAGAACTACGAGCAGTACTTC. This chain connects TRBV5-1 to TRBJ2-7; D ambiguous. This CDR3 comprises 12 residues. The germline V gene encodes CDR1 SGHRS and CDR2 YFSETQ. V was trimmed by 0 bases and J by 3 bases, leaving 4 bases between them.

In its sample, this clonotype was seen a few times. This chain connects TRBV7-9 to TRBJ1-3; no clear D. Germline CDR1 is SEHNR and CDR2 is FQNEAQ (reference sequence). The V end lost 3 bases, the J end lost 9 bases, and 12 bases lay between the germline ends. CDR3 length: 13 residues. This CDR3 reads CASSLSPQTTIYF. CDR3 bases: TGTGCCAGCAGCTTGAGTCCGCAAACCACCATATATTTT.

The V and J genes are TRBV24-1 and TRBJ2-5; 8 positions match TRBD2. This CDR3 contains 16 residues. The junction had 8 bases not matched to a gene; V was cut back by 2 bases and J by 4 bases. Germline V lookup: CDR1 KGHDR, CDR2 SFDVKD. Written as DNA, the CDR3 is TGTGCCACCAGTGATTGGGGTAGCGGGGACGGAGAGACCCAGTACTTC. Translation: CATSDWGSGDGETQYF.

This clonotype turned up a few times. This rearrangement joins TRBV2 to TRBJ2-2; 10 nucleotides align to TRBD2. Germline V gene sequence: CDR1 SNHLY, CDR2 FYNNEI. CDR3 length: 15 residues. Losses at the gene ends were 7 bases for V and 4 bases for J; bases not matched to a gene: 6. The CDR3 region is CASNPLAGVTGELFF. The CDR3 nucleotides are TGTGCCAGCAATCCTCTAGCGGGGGTCACCGGGGAGCTGTTTTTT.

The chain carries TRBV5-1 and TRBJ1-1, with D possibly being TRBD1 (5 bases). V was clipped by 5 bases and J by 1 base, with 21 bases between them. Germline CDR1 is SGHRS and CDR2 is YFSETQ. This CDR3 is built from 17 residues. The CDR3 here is CASRLKGEGSGNTEAFF. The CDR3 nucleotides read TGCGCCAGCAGACTCAAAGGGGAGGGTTCGGGGAACACTGAAGCTTTCTTT.

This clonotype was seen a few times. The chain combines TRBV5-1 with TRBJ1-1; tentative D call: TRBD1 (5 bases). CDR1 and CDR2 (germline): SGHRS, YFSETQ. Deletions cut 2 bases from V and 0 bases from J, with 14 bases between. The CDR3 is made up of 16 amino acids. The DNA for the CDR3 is TGCGCCAGCAGCTTCGGGGGAAACATGCTGAACACTGAAGCTTTCTTT. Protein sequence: CASSFGGNMLNTEAFF. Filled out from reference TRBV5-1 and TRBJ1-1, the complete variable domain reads KAGVTQTPRYLIKTRGQQVTLSCSPISGHRSVSWYQQTPGQGLQFLFEYFSETQRNKGNFPGRFSGRQFSNSRSEMNVSTLELGDSALYLCASSFGGNMLNTEAFFGQGTRLTVV.

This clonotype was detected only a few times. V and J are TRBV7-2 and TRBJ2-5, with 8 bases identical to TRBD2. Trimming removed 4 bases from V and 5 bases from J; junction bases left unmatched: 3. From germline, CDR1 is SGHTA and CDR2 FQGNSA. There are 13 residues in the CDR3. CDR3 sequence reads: CASSSGGEETQYF. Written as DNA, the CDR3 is TGTGCCAGCAGCTCGGGGGGGGAGGAGACCCAGTACTTC.

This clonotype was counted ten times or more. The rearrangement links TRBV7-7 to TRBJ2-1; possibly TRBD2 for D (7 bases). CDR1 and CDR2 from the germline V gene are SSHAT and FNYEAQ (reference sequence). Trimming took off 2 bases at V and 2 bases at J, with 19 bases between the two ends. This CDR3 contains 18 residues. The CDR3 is CASSLLPGGPDAYNEQFF. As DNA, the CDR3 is TGTGCCAGCAGCTTACTACCCGGGGGGCCAGACGCCTACAATGAGCAGTTCTTC.

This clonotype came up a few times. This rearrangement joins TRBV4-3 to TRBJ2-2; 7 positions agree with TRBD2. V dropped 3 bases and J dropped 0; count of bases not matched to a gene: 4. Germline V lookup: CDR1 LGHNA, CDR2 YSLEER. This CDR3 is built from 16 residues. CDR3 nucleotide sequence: TGCGCCAGCAGCCAGACTAGCCCAACGAACACCGGGGAGCTGTTTTTT. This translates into CASSQTSPTNTGELFF.

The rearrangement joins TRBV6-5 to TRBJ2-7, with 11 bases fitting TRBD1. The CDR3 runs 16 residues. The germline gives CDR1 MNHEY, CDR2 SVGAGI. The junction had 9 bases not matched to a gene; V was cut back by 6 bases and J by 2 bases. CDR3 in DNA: TGTGCCAGCAGACAACTTGGGACAGGGGGTGCCTACGAGCAGTACTTC. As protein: CASRQLGTGGAYEQYF.

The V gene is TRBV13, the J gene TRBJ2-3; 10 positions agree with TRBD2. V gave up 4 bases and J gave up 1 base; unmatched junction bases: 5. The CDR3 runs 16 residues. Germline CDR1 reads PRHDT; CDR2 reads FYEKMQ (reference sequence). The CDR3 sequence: CASSSSSGGGTDTQYF. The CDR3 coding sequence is TGTGCCAGCAGCTCCTCTAGCGGGGGAGGCACAGATACGCAGTATTTT.

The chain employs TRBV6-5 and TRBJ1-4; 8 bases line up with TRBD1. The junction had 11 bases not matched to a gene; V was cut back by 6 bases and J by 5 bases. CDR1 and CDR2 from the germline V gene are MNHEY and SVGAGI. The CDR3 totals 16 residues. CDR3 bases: TGTGCCAGCAGCCCGTTGGACGGACAGGGAAATGAAAAACTGTTTTTT. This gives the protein CASSPLDGQGNEKLFF.

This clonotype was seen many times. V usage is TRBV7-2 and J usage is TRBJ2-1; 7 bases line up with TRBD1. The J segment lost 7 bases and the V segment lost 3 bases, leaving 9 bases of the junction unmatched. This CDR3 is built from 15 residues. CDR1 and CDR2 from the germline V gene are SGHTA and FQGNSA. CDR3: CASSLSTGPQNEQFF. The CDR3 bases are TGTGCCAGCAGCTTGTCGACAGGGCCTCAAAATGAGCAGTTCTTC.

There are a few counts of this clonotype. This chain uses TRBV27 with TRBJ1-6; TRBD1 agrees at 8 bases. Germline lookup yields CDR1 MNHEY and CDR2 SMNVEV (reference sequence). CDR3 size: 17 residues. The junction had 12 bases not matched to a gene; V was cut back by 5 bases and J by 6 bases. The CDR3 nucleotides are TGTGCCAGCAGTCCATGGGGACAGGTTATAGGTAATTCACCCCTCCACTTT. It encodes CASSPWGQVIGNSPLHF.

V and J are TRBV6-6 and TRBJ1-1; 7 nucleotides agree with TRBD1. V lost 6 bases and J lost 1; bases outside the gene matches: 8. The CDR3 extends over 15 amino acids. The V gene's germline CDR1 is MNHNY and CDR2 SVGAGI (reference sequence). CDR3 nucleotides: TGTGCCAGCAGACCAATAGGACAGGCGAACACTGAAGCTTTCTTT. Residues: CASRPIGQANTEAFF.

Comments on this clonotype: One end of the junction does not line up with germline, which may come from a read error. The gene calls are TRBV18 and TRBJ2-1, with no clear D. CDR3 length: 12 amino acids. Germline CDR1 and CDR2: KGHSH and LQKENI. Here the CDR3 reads CARSPRWDEQFF. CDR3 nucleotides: TGTGCCCGCTCACCGAGGTGGGATGAGCAGTTCTTC.

The CDR3 protein is CASSEQASGANVLTF. The CDR3 DNA is TGTGCCAGCAGCGAACAAGCCTCTGGGGCCAACGTCCTGACTTTC. The chain carries TRBV7-3 and TRBJ2-6; D unresolved. This CDR3 contains 15 residues. Germline-derived CDR1 and CDR2 are SGHTA and FQGTGA. V was shortened by 5 bases and J by 0 bases, with 8 bases between the two germline ends.

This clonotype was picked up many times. CDR3 residues: CASSFWPGHEQYV. The CDR3 nucleotides read TGTGCCAGCAGCTTCTGGCCCGGCCACGAGCAGTACGTC. This chain connects TRBV7-2 to TRBJ2-7; no clear D gene. Trimming removed 3 bases from V and 5 bases from J, with 11 bases in between. The CDR3 is 13 amino acids. The V gene's germline CDR1 is SGHTA and CDR2 FQGNSA.

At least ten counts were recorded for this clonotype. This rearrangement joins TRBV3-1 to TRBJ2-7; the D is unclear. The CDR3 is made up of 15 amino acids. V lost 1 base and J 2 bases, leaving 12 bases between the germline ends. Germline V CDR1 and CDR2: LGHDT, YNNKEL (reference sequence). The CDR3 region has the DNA TGTGCCAGCAGCCAAGGGGGATTAAACCCCTACGAGCAGTACGTC. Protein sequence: CASSQGGLNPYEQYV.

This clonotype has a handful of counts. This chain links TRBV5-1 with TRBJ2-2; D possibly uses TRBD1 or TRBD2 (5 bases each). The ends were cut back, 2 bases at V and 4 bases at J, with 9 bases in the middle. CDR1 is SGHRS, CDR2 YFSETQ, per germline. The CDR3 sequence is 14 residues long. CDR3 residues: CASSFTGTTGELFF. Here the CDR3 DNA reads TGCGCCAGCAGCTTTACGGGGACCACCGGGGAGCTGTTTTTT.

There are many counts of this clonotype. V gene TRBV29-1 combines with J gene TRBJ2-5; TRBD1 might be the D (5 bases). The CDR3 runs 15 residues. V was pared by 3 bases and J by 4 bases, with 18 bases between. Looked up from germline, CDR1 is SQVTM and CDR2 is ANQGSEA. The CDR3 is CSVEQGPLWGETQYF. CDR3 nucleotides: TGCAGCGTTGAGCAGGGCCCCTTATGGGGAGAGACCCAGTACTTC. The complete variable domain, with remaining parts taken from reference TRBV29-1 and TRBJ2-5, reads SAVISQKPSRDICQRGTSLTIQCQVDSQVTMMFWYRQQPGQSLTLIATANQGSEATYESGFVIDKFPISRPNLTFSTLTVSNMSPEDSSIYLCSVEQGPLWGETQYFGPGTRLLVL.

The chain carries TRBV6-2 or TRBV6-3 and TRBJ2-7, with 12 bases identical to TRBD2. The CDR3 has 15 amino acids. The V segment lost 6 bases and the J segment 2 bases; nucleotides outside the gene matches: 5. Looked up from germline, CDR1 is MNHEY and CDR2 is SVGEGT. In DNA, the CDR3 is TGTGCCAGCAGGCCAGGACTAGCGGGGACCTACGAGCAGTACGTC. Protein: CASRPGLAGTYEQYV.